These 21 T cell receptor beta chains share one sample of origin, sequenced in a study of post-analysis software for immune sequencing data (dated by TCRdb to 2014 to 2015). The research as a whole found: Patients showed significantly higher frequencies than controls for roughly five TRBV segments, among them TRBV5-6, TRBV5-1 and TRBV20-1.

Their recognized antigens are unknown. The protocol used for the library was PCR. Sequencing relied on an Illumina HiSeq 2500. Unique molecular identifiers were incorporated into TCR beta cDNA libraries to reduce PCR and sequencing biases. TCRdb reanalyzed the raw reads on its own, using fastp at Q25 for trimming and MiXCR for clone calling, and kept in-frame beta chains. Each CDR3 protein appears once, grouped with its most common genes and DNA. This sample lists roughly 800,000 distinct CDR3 sequences; 25% to 30% were detected once. The ten largest clones add up to 0.56% of the sample. Sequencing was performed on blood. The receptors shown here come from a girl aged 5-17 years with multiple sclerosis.

This clonotype was counted between two and nine times. The chain uses TRBV4-3 and TRBJ1-4, with D hard to call. CDR3 size: 14 residues. Trimming took 3 bases from V and 4 from J, leaving 9 bases between them. The V gene's germline CDR1 is LGHNA and CDR2 YSLEER. DNA for the CDR3: TGCGCCAGCAGCCACCACAGCCATAATGAAAAACTGTTTTTT. Translation gives CASSHHSHNEKLFF.

This chain uses TRBV2 with TRBJ1-5; D call uncertain. This CDR3 contains 13 residues. V lost 9 bases to trimming and J lost 4 bases, with 13 bases between them. The V gene's germline CDR1 is SNHLY and CDR2 FYNNEI. The CDR3 sequence: CASYPEGNQPQHF. In DNA form, the CDR3 reads TGTGCCAGTTACCCGGAAGGGAATCAGCCCCAGCATTTT.

This clonotype appeared a few times. The chain links TRBV29-1 to TRBJ2-1; the D is unclear. Germline V gene lookup returns CDR1 SQVTM and CDR2 ANQGSEA. There are 13 residues in the CDR3. Trimming took 4 bases from V and 9 from J, leaving 16 bases between them. The CDR3 here is CSVGARVIGEQFF. In nucleotides, the CDR3 is TGCAGCGTTGGCGCCCGGGTCATCGGTGAGCAGTTCTTC.

Points on this clonotype: Relative to the germline gene, one junction end is altered; a read error may explain this. The rearrangement joins TRBV7-6 to TRBJ2-1; 12 nucleotides agree with TRBD2. The CDR3 runs to 16 residues. Germline loops: CDR1 SGHVS, CDR2 FNYEAQ. The CDR3 DNA reads as TGTGCCAGCAGCCCCGCTAGCGGGAGGGCCCTAGGGGAGCAGTCCTTC. Protein: CASSPASGRALGEQSF. The full variable domain, its missing parts supplied by reference TRBV7-6 and TRBJ2-1, is GAGVSQSPRYKVTKRGQDVALRCDPISGHVSLYWYRQALGQGPEFLTYFNYEAQQDKSGLPNDRFSAERPEGSISTLTIQRTEQRDSAMYRCASSPASGRALGEQSFGPGTRLTVL.

The J gene is TRBJ2-5, the V gene TRBV20-1; D gene ambiguous. The CDR3 totals 15 residues. Germline V gene sequence: CDR1 DFQATT, CDR2 SNEGSKA (reference sequence). Trimming stripped 3 bases from V and 2 bases from J, with 16 bases between. CDR3 sequence reads: CSASLRIAAQETQYF. The CDR3, as DNA: TGCAGTGCTAGCCTTAGGATAGCAGCACAAGAGACCCAGTACTTC.

V is TRBV6-5 and J is TRBJ1-2; D may be TRBD1 (5 bases). CDR3 length: 13 amino acids. Looked up from germline, CDR1 is MNHEY and CDR2 is SVGAGI. V was pared by 5 bases and J by 8 bases, with 15 bases between. In nucleotides, the CDR3 is TGTGCCAGCAGTCCAGGGTCTGCCTACGGCTACACCTTC. It specifies CASSPGSAYGYTF.

The chain links TRBV10-2 to TRBJ2-2; D gene unclear. Looked up from germline, CDR1 is WSHSY and CDR2 is SAAADI. V lost 4 bases, J lost 5 bases, and 8 bases lay in between. The CDR3 runs 13 residues. CDR3 coding DNA: TGCGCCAGCAGTGTAGGTCGTACCGGGGAGCTGTTTTTT. Residues: CASSVGRTGELFF.

This chain joins TRBV20-1 and TRBJ1-5; D not resolved. V was shortened by 1 base and J by 6 bases, with 13 bases between the two germline ends. Germline V gene lookup returns CDR1 DFQATT and CDR2 SNEGSKA (reference sequence). The length of the CDR3 is 14 residues. The CDR3 here is CSARVGLESQPQHF. The CDR3 nucleotides are TGCAGTGCTAGAGTAGGGTTGGAGAGTCAGCCCCAGCATTTT.

This clonotype was counted only a few times. The rearrangement joins TRBV20-1 to TRBJ2-5; D gene ambiguous. The germline V and J ends were trimmed by 2 bases and 4 bases, with 8 bases remaining between them. The CDR3 extends over 12 amino acids. Germline CDR1 is DFQATT and CDR2 is SNEGSKA (reference sequence). The CDR3 is CSARKFGETQYF. CDR3 coding DNA: TGCAGTGCTAGAAAGTTTGGAGAGACCCAGTACTTC.

The chain is built from TRBV20-1 and TRBJ2-1, with D tentatively TRBD1 (6 bases). V lost 2 bases and J 10 bases, leaving 12 bases between the germline ends. Germline CDR1 reads DFQATT; CDR2 reads SNEGSKA (reference sequence). This CDR3 spans 12 amino acids. This CDR3 is CSARLGGWEQFF. The CDR3 region has the DNA TGCAGTGCTAGACTTGGGGGCTGGGAGCAGTTCTTC.

This clonotype was counted a few times. The chain recombines TRBV18 with TRBJ1-6; 10 bases agree with TRBD1. The germline CDR1 and CDR2 sequences are KGHSH and LQKENI. J lost 5 bases, V lost 1 base, and 8 bases had no gene match. CDR3 size: 18 residues. The CDR3 DNA sequence: TGTGCCAGCTCACCACTACCCGCCGGGACAGGGGATAATTCACCCCTCCACTTT. Translation: CASSPLPAGTGDNSPLHF.

This clonotype occurred a few times. J is TRBJ2-5 and V is TRBV7-2; D might be TRBD1 or TRBD2, each matching 5 bases. The DNA end is more similar to TRBJ2-7, so the J call may be wrong. The germline gives CDR1 SGHTA, CDR2 FQGNSA. The CDR3 runs to 15 residues. CDR3 residues: CASSLGPGPQYEQYF. CDR3 coding DNA: TGTGCCAGCAGCTTAGGACCGGGACCCCAGTACGAGCAGTACTTC.

The chain combines TRBV5-1 with TRBJ2-1; D is unclear. The CDR3 has 14 amino acids. In germline, CDR1 is SGHRS, CDR2 YFSETQ. V lost 2 bases and J 3 bases, leaving 9 bases between the germline ends. This chain's CDR3 is CASSFGWLYNEQFF. DNA of the CDR3: TGCGCCAGCAGCTTTGGGTGGCTCTACAATGAGCAGTTCTTC.

J is TRBJ1-5 and V is TRBV20-1; no clear D gene. The CDR3 runs to 14 residues. Germline V gene sequence: CDR1 DFQATT, CDR2 SNEGSKA (reference sequence). Trimming shortened V by 5 bases and J by 2 bases, and 13 bases separated the two germline ends. The CDR3 bases are TGCAGTGCTCGGGGAGGGCTGGGCAATCAGCCCCAGCATTTT. The encoded protein is CSARGGLGNQPQHF.

The chain combines TRBV27 with TRBJ2-7, with 14 bases that match TRBD2. CDR3 length: 15 amino acids. The germline V gene encodes CDR1 MNHEY and CDR2 SMNVEV (reference sequence). Trimming at V came to 0 bases and at J to 6 bases, leaving 1 base not matched to a gene. The CDR3 region is CASSLSTSGRGEQYF. The CDR3 nucleotides are TGTGCCAGCAGTTTATCGACTAGCGGGAGGGGCGAGCAGTACTTC.

This clonotype has more than one count but fewer than ten. J is TRBJ1-2 and V is TRBV29-1; the D gene is possibly TRBD1 (5 bases). The V and J ends lost 6 bases and 5 bases respectively, with 19 bases between them. The germline V gene encodes CDR1 SQVTM and CDR2 ANQGSEA. The CDR3 contains 14 residues. In nucleotides, the CDR3 is TGCAGCGTGGGGAGGAGGGGCCGGAGTTATGGCTACACCTTC. Protein product: CSVGRRGRSYGYTF. The full variable domain, in which reference TRBV29-1 and TRBJ1-2 provide the parts outside the CDR3, is SAVISQKPSRDICQRGTSLTIQCQVDSQVTMMFWYRQQPGQSLTLIATANQGSEATYESGFVIDKFPISRPNLTFSTLTVSNMSPEDSSIYLCSVGRRGRSYGYTFGSGTRLTVV.

This clonotype was found a few times. V usage is TRBV7-9 and J usage is TRBJ2-3, with D uncertain. The CDR3 is 15 residues long. Trimming removed 5 bases at V and 3 bases at J, with 15 bases between. Per the germline V gene, CDR1 is SEHNR and CDR2 is FQNEAQ (reference sequence). The CDR3 here is CASSPCGLETDTQYF. In DNA, the CDR3 is TGTGCCAGCAGCCCATGCGGTTTGGAGACAGATACGCAGTATTTT.

The CDR3: CASSLRPSGAYNEQFF. In nucleotides, the CDR3 is TGTGCCAGCAGTTTAAGGCCTTCCGGGGCCTACAATGAGCAGTTCTTC. The V gene is TRBV27, the J gene TRBJ2-1; possibly TRBD2 for D (5 bases). The CDR3 covers 16 residues. V lost 2 bases, J lost 2 bases, and 13 bases lay in between. CDR1 is MNHEY, CDR2 SMNVEV, per germline (reference sequence).

V gene TRBV7-9 combines with J gene TRBJ2-7; no firm D call. The CDR3 has 12 amino acids. The germline V gene has CDR1 SEHNR and CDR2 FQNEAQ (reference sequence). The V and J ends lost 5 bases and 4 bases respectively, with 9 bases between them. CDR3 protein: CASSPLRYEQYF. The CDR3 region has the DNA TGTGCCAGCAGCCCCCTCCGTTACGAGCAGTACTTC.

This clonotype was counted ten times or more. The rearrangement links TRBV6-1 to TRBJ2-1; TRBD2 aligns across 10 bases. Germline CDR1 is MNHNS and CDR2 is SASEGT. The CDR3 is 16 amino acids. V lost 4 bases and J lost 9; bases outside the gene matches: 12. This CDR3 is CASSVSLSGRASEQFF. CDR3 bases: TGTGCCAGCAGTGTTTCCTTAAGCGGGAGGGCCAGTGAGCAGTTCTTC.

This clonotype has a handful of counts. V and J are TRBV28 and TRBJ2-3, with unresolved D. V was shortened by 3 bases and J by 2 bases, with 6 bases between the two germline ends. This CDR3 region has 13 residues. Germline CDR1 and CDR2: MDHEN and SYDVKM. The CDR3 bases are TGTGCCAGCAGTTTTGGCTACACAGATACGCAGTATTTT. Its protein product is CASSFGYTDTQYF.